The clone carrying this T cell receptor (beta chain) was counted at least ten times. This sample is part of a study of read filtering for tumor transcriptome and immune sequencing. The CDR3 contains 12 residues. V lost 5 bases and J 5 bases, leaving 13 bases between the germline ends. Germline loops: CDR1 DFQATT, CDR2 SNEGSKA (reference sequence). Molecular barcoded adaptors covering alpha/delta and beta/gamma chains were used on 400 ng RNA. TCRdb independently ran MiXCR on the reads; one entry per CDR3 protein. The profile shows roughly 90,000 distinct CDR3 sequences, approximately 21% of them singletons.

This clonotype was sampled from a donor older than 35 with multiple myeloma. Sequenced sample: a population of CD138-negative cells sorted from bone marrow. The chain uses TRBV20-1 and TRBJ2-7; the D gene is possibly TRBD2 (5 bases). CDR3 amino acids: CSAGRAGDEQYF. DNA of the CDR3: TGCAGTGCTGGGCGGGCCGGCGACGAGCAGTACTTC.